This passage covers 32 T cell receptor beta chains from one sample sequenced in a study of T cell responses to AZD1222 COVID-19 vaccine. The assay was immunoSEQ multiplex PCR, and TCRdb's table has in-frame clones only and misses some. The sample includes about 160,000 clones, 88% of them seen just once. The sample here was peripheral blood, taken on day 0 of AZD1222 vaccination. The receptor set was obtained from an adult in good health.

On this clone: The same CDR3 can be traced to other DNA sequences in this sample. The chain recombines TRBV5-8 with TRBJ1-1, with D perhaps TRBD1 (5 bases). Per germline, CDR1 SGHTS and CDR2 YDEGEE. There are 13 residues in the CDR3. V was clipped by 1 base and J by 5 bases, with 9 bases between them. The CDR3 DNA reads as TGTGCCAGCAGCTTGTGGCGGGGGACTGAAGCTTTCTTT. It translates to CASSLWRGTEAFF.

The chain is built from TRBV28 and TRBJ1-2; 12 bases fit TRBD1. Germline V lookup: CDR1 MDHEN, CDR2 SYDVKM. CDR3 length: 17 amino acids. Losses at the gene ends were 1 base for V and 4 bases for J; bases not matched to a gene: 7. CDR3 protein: CASSLYVGTGGFYGYTF. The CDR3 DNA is TGTGCCAGCAGTTTATATGTTGGGACAGGGGGCTTCTATGGCTACACCTTC.

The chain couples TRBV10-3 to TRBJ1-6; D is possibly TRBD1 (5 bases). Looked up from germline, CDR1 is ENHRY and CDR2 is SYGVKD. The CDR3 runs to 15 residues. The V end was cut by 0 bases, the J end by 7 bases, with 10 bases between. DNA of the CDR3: TGTGCCATCAGTGAGTCGCTGGGGCCCAATTCACCCCTCCACTTT. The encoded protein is CAISESLGPNSPLHF.

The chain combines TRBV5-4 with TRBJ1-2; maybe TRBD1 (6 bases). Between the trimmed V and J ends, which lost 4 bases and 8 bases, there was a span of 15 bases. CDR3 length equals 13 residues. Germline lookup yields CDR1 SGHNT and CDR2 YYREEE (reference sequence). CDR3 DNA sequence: TGTGCCAGCAGCCTGTCGGGGGCGCGGGGCTACACCTTC. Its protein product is CASSLSGARGYTF.

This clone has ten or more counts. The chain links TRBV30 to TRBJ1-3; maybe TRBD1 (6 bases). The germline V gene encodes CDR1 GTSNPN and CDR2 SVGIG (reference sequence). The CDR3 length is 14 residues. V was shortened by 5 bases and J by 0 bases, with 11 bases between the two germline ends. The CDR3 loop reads CAWGGLTSGNTIYF. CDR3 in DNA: TGTGCCTGGGGGGGCCTAACCTCTGGAAACACCATATATTTT.

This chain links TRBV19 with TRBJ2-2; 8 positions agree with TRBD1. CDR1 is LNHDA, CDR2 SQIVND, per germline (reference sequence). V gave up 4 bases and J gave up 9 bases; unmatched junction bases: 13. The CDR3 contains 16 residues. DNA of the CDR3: TGTGCCAGTAGTACGTCCGGGACAGGTGGGCGGAGGGAGCTGTTTTTT. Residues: CASSTSGTGGRRELFF.

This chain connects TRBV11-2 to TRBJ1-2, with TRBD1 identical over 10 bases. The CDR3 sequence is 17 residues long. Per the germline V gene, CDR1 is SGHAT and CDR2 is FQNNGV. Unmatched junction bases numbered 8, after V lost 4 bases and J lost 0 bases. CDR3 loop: CASSSNRGQGANYGYTF. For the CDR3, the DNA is TGTGCCAGCAGCTCGAACCGAGGACAGGGGGCTAACTATGGCTACACCTTC.

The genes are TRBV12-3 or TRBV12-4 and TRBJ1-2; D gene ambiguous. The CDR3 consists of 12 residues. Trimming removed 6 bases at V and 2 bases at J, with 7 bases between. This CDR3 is CASRRINYGYTF. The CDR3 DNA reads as TGTGCCAGCAGACGGATCAACTATGGCTACACCTTC.

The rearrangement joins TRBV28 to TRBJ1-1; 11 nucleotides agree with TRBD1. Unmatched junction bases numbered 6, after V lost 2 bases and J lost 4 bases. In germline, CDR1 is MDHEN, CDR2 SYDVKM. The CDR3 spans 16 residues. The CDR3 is CASSLRTGTGGTEAFF. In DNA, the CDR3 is TGTGCCAGCAGTTTACGCACCGGGACAGGGGGCACTGAAGCTTTCTTT.

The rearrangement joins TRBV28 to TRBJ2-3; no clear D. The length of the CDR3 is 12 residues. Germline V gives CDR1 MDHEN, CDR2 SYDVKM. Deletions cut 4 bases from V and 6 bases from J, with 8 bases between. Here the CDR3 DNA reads TGTGCCAGCAGTTCCCGACCGGATACGCAGTATTTT. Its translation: CASSSRPDTQYF.

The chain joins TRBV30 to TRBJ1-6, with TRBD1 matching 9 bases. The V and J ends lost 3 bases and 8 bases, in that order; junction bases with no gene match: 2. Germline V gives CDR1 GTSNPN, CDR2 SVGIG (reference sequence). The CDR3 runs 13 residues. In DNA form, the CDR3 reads TGTGCCTGGAGCGGGACAGGGTATTCACCCCTCCACTTT. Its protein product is CAWSGTGYSPLHF. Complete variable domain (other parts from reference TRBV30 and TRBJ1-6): SQTIHQWPATLVQPVGSPLSLECTVEGTSNPNLYWYRQAAGRGLQLLFYSVGIGQISSEVPQNLSASRPQDRQFILSSKKLLLSDSGFYLCAWSGTGYSPLHFGNGTRLTVT.

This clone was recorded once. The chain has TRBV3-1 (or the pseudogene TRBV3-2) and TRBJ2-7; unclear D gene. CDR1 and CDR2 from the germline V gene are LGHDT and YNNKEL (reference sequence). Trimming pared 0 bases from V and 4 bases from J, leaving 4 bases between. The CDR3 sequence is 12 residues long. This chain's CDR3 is CASSQEMYEQYF. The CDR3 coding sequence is TGTGCCAGCAGCCAAGAGATGTACGAGCAGTACTTC.

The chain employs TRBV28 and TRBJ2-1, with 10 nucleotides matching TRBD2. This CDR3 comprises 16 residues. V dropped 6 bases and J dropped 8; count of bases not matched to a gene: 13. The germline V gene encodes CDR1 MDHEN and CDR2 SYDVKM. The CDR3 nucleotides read TGTGCCAGCAGAGAGGCTAGCGGGAGACTCCCCGATGAGCAGTTCTTC. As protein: CASREASGRLPDEQFF.

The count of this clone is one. The CDR3 sequence is CASSLGPISGNTIYF. The CDR3 region has the DNA TGCGCCAGCAGCTTGGGTCCGATCTCTGGAAACACCATATATTTT. The chain links TRBV5-1 to TRBJ1-3; D remains ambiguous. The CDR3 is 15 amino acids. The V gene lost 0 bases and the J gene lost 0 bases, with 7 bases spanning the gap. Germline CDR1 SGHRS, CDR2 YFSETQ.

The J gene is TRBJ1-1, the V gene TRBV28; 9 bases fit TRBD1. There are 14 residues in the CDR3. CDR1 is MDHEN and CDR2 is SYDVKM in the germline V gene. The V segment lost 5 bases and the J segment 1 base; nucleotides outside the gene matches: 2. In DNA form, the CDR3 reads TGTGCCAGCAGTCCGGACAGGGGGAACACTGAAGCTTTCTTT. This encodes CASSPDRGNTEAFF.

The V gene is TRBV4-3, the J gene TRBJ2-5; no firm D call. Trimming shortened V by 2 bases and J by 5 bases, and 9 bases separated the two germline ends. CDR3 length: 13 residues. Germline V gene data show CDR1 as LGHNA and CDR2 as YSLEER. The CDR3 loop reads CASSQIIGETQYF. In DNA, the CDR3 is TGCGCCAGCAGCCAAATTATCGGGGAGACCCAGTACTTC.

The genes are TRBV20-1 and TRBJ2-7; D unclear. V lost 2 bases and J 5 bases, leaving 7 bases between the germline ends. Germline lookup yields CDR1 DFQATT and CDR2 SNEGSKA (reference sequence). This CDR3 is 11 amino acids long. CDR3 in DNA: TGCAGTGCTAGAATTGGGAACGAGCAGTACTTC. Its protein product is CSARIGNEQYF.

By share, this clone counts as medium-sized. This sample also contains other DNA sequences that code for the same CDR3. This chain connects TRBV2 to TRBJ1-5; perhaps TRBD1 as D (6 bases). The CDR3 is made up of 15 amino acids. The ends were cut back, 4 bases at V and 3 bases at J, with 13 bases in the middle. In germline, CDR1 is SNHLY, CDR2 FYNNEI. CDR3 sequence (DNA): TGTGCCAGCAGTGGGGGGCAGGTTCTCAATCAGCCCCAGCATTTT. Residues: CASSGGQVLNQPQHF.

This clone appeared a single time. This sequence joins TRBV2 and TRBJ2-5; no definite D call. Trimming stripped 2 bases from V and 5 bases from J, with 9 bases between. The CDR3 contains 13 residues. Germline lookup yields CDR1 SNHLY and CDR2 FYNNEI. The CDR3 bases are TGTGCCAGCAGTGAACAGGCCAGGGAGACCCAGTACTTC. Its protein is CASSEQARETQYF.

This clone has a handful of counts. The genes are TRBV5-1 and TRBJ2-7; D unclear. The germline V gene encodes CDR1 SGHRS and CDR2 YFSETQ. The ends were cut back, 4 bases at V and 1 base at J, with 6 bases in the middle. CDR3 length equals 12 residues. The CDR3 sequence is CASSPPSYEQYF. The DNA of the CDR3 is TGCGCCAGCAGCCCCCCGTCCTACGAGCAGTACTTC.

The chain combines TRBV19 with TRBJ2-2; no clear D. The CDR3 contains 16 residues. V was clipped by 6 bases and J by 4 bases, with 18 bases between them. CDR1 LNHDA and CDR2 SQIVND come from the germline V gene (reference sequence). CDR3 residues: CASRPSMSTTTGELFF. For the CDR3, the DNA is TGTGCCAGTAGGCCCTCTATGTCAACCACCACCGGGGAGCTGTTTTTT.

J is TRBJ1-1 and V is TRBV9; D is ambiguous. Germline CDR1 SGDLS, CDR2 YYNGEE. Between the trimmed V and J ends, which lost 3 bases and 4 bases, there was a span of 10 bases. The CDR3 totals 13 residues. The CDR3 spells CASSGTWGTEAFF. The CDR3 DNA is TGTGCCAGCAGCGGAACGTGGGGCACTGAAGCTTTCTTT.

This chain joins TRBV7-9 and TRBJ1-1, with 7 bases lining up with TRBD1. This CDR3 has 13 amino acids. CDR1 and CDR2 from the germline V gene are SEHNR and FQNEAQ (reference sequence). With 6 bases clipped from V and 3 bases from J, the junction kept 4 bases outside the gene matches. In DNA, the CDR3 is TGTGCCAGCAGAGGGGGCGTGTACACTGAAGCTTTCTTT. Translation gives CASRGGVYTEAFF.

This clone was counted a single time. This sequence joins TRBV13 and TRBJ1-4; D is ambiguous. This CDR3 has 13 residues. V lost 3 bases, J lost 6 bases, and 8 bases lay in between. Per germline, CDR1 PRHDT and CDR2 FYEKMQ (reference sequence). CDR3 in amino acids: CASSFRGDEKLFF. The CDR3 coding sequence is TGTGCCAGCAGCTTCCGGGGAGATGAAAAACTGTTTTTT.

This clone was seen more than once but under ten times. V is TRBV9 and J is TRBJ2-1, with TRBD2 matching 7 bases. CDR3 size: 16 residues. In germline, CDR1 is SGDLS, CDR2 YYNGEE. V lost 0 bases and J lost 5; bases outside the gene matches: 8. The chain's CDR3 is CASSVGGSHPHNEQFF. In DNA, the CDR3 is TGTGCCAGCAGCGTAGGCGGGAGCCACCCTCACAATGAGCAGTTCTTC.

The CDR3 loop is CASSQDWGTGVPQPQHF. The CDR3 DNA sequence: TGTGCCAGCAGCCAAGATTGGGGGACAGGGGTTCCTCAGCCCCAGCATTTT. The rearrangement uses TRBV3-1 (or the pseudogene TRBV3-2) and TRBJ1-5; 10 bases are a match to TRBD1. Germline V gives CDR1 LGHDT, CDR2 YNNKEL (reference sequence). CDR3 length equals 17 residues. Unmatched junction bases numbered 8, after V lost 0 bases and J lost 6 bases.

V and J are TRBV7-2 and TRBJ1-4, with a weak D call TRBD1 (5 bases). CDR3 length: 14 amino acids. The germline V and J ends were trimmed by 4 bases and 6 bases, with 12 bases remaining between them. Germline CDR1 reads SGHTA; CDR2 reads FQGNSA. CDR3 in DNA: TGTGCCAGCAGCTGGCTGGAAGGGGATGAAAAACTGTTTTTT. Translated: CASSWLEGDEKLFF.

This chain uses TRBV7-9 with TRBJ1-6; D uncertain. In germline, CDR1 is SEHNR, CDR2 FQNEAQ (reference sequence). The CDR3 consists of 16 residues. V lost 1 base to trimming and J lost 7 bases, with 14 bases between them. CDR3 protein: CASSLDATPRNSPLHF. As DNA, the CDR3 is TGTGCCAGCAGCTTAGATGCAACCCCGAGGAATTCACCCCTCCACTTT.

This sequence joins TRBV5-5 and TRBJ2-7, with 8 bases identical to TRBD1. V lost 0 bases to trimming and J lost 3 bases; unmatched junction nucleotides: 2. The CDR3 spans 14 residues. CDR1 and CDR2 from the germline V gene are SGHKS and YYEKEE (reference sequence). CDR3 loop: CASSLEDRGYEQYF. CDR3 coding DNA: TGTGCCAGCAGCTTGGAAGACAGGGGCTACGAGCAGTACTTC.

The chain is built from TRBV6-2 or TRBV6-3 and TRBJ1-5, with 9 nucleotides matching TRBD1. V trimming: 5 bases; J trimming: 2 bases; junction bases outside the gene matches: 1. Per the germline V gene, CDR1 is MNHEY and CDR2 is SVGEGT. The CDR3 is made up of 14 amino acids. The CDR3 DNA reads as TGTGCCAGCAGTCGGACAGGGGGCAATCAGCCCCAGCATTTT. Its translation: CASSRTGGNQPQHF.

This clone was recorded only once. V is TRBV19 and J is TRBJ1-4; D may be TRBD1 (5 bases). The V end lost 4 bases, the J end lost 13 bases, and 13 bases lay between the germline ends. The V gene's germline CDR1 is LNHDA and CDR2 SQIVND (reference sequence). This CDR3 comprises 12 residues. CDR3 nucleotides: TGTGCCAGTAGTACGGCCGGGACCTTACTGTTTTTT. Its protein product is CASSTAGTLLFF.

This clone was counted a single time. CDR3 amino acids: CASSPSGGRMGDQPQHF. DNA for the CDR3: TGTGCCAGCAGCCCTTCCGGGGGAAGGATGGGGGATCAGCCCCAGCATTTT. The rearrangement links TRBV7-8 to TRBJ1-5; D perhaps matches TRBD1 (5 bases). Germline CDR1 is SGHVS and CDR2 is FQNEAQ. Trimming removed 5 bases at V and 5 bases at J, with 22 bases between. This CDR3 is built from 17 residues.